A single sample gave rise to the 10 T cell receptor beta chains below, sequenced in a study of shared clonotypes between healthy human individuals. Naive CD8 isolation took CD45RO-negative cells positively selected for CCR7 and excluded terminally differentiated effector memory CD45RA+ cells. Only in-frame clones appear in the TCRdb table, and some are missing; sequencing was by immunoSEQ multiplex PCR. Among about 2,200,000 clones, 85% to 95% were seen once, and the ten largest hold more than 1.5%. The sequencing sample was made of naive CD8+ T cells from PBMCs. The receptors were gathered from a man younger than 35 in good health. Some clones in this sample may be carry-over from other donors' samples.

The chain uses TRBV13 and TRBJ2-2; the match to TRBD2 covers 7 bases. The CDR3 has 16 residues. The J segment lost 5 bases and the V segment lost 3 bases, leaving 9 bases of the junction unmatched. CDR1 and CDR2 from the germline V gene are PRHDT and FYEKMQ (reference sequence). As DNA, the CDR3 is TGTGCCAGCAGCTTGTTGGGAGGGTCGTGGACCGGGGAGCTGTTTTTT. Its protein is CASSLLGGSWTGELFF. The variable domain in full, with the rest retrieved from reference TRBV13 and TRBJ2-2, is AAGVIQSPRHLIKEKRETATLKCYPIPRHDTVYWYQQGPGQDPQFLISFYEKMQSDKGSIPDRFSAQQFSDYHSELNMSSLELGDSALYFCASSLLGGSWTGELFFGEGSRLTVL.

The chain links TRBV4-3 to TRBJ1-1; no reliable D call. The V gene lost 0 bases and the J gene lost 1 base, with 15 bases spanning the gap. The germline gives CDR1 LGHNA, CDR2 YSLEER. CDR3 length: 17 residues. CDR3: CASSQEVAREGNTEAFF. The CDR3, as DNA: TGCGCCAGCAGCCAAGAGGTAGCACGGGAGGGGAACACTGAAGCTTTCTTT.

This sequence joins TRBV27 and TRBJ2-7, with D perhaps TRBD2 (5 bases). This CDR3 has 14 amino acids. Germline CDR1 is MNHEY and CDR2 is SMNVEV (reference sequence). V was shortened by 6 bases and J by 6 bases, with 18 bases between the two germline ends. The CDR3 spells CASSLRKRPREQYF. CDR3 DNA sequence: TGTGCCAGCAGCCTCCGCAAGCGGCCCCGCGAGCAGTACTTC.

This chain joins TRBV10-3 and TRBJ2-3; D not resolved. The germline V and J ends were trimmed by 3 bases and 0 bases, with 7 bases remaining between them. This CDR3 is 14 amino acids long. Germline V gene lookup returns CDR1 ENHRY and CDR2 SYGVKD. DNA for the CDR3: TGTGCCATCAGTGACTTCATGAGCACAGATACGCAGTATTTT. It encodes CAISDFMSTDTQYF.

This rearrangement joins TRBV6-5 to TRBJ1-1; possibly TRBD1 for D (6 bases). Per the germline V gene, CDR1 is MNHEY and CDR2 is SVGAGI. The CDR3 covers 13 residues. The V and J ends lost 0 bases and 12 bases respectively, with 14 bases between them. DNA for the CDR3: TGTGCCAGCAGTTACTCGATCAAGGGGGTAACTTTCTTT. Translating it yields CASSYSIKGVTFF.

This chain links TRBV5-1 with TRBJ2-5; D gene unclear. The J call may be incorrect, as the DNA end agrees better with TRBJ2-7. Germline CDR1 SGHRS, CDR2 YFSETQ. The CDR3 has 14 amino acids. The CDR3 loop reads CASSSVRPVDEQYF. CDR3 in DNA: TGCGCCAGCAGCTCAGTAAGGCCCGTCGACGAGCAGTACTTC.

The V call is TRBV7-3, the J call TRBJ2-7, with TRBD2 matching 7 bases. This CDR3 comprises 15 residues. Trimming removed 2 bases from V and 2 bases from J; junction bases left unmatched: 6. The germline V gene has CDR1 SGHTA and CDR2 FQGTGA. The CDR3 DNA reads as TGTGCCAGCAGCTTATGGCTAGCGGAAACCTACGAGCAGTACTTC. This sequence encodes CASSLWLAETYEQYF. Combining the CDR3 with reference TRBV7-3 and TRBJ2-7 gives the whole variable domain GAGVSQTPSNKVTEKGKYVELRCDPISGHTALYWYRQSLGQGPEFLIYFQGTGAADDSGLPNDRFFAVRPEGSVSTLKIQRTERGDSAVYLCASSLWLAETYEQYFGPGTRLTVT.

This clone was counted a single time. V and J are TRBV28 and TRBJ1-1, with D perhaps TRBD1 (6 bases). The germline CDR1 and CDR2 sequences are MDHEN and SYDVKM. Trimming removed 4 bases at V and 1 base at J, with 13 bases between. The CDR3 loop spans 15 amino acids. DNA for the CDR3: TGTGCCAGCAGTTATCCGGGACACCAGAACACTGAAGCTTTCTTT. It translates to CASSYPGHQNTEAFF.

The rearrangement links TRBV11-2 to TRBJ2-7, with 7 positions matching TRBD2. The CDR3 has 16 amino acids. Germline loops: CDR1 SGHAT, CDR2 FQNNGV. Trimming cost V 1 base and J 0 bases; bases outside gene matches: 6. CDR3 loop: CASSLATLAVSYEQYF. The CDR3 DNA reads as TGTGCCAGCAGCTTAGCTACCCTAGCGGTCTCCTACGAGCAGTACTTC.

The V and J genes are TRBV29-1 and TRBJ1-2, with D possibly matching TRBD1 (6 bases). The CDR3 is 14 amino acids. Trimming cost V 7 bases and J 4 bases, with 19 bases left between them. Germline-derived CDR1 and CDR2 are SQVTM and ANQGSEA. CDR3 sequence: CSDTNTGSGYGYTF. The CDR3 region has the DNA TGCAGCGACACAAATACAGGGTCGGGCTATGGCTACACCTTC.